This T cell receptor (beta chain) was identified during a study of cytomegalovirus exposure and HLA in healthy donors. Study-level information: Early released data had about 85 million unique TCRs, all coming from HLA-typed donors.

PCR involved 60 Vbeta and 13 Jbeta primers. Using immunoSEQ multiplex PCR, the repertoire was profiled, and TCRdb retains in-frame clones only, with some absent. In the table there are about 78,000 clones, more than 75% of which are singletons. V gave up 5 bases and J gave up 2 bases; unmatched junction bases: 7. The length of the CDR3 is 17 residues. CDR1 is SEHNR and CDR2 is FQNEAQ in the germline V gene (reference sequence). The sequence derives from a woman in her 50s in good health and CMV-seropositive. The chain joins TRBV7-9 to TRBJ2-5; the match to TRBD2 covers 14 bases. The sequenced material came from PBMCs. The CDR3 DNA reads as TGTGCCAGCAGCCTTGGACTAGCGGGAGGATCACAAGAGACCCAGTACTTC. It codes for CASSLGLAGGSQETQYF.